Listed here are 17 T cell receptor beta chains from one sample, sequenced in a study of PD-1 blockade in classical Hodgkin lymphoma. Following autologous stem cell transplantation, relapse occurred in every patient, and exposure to brentuximab vedotin varied. Clones were sequenced by immunoSEQ multiplex PCR, and TCRdb holds only the in-frame ones, with some missing. In the table there are 70,000 to 85,000 clones, about 93% of which are singletons. The specimen comprised peripheral blood mononuclear cells (PBMCs), sampled at baseline. All receptors derive from a human donor with classical Hodgkin lymphoma.

J is TRBJ2-3 and V is TRBV15; the match to TRBD2 covers 7 bases. The CDR3 runs to 15 residues. Trimming cost V 8 bases and J 0 bases; bases outside gene matches: 8. The germline V gene has CDR1 LNHNV and CDR2 YYDKDF (reference sequence). The CDR3 DNA reads TGTGCCACCGGGGGGGTAGCGGCTAGCACAGATACGCAGTATTTT. Its protein is CATGGVAASTDTQYF.

The chain couples TRBV7-9 to TRBJ1-6; D is possibly TRBD1 (5 bases). The CDR3 extends over 15 amino acids. Germline CDR1 is SEHNR and CDR2 is FQNEAQ (reference sequence). The V and J ends lost 7 bases and 12 bases respectively, with 22 bases between them. In nucleotides, the CDR3 is TGTGCCAGCACCCTTCACACCCGAATAGGGGAACCCCTCCACTTT. Translation gives CASTLHTRIGEPLHF. Full variable domain (rest looked up from reference TRBV7-9 and TRBJ1-6): DTGVSQNPRHKITKRGQNVTFRCDPISEHNRLYWYRQTLGQGPEFLTYFQNEAQLEKSRLLSDRFSAERPKGSFSTLEIQRTEQGDSAMYLCASTLHTRIGEPLHFGNGTRLTVT.

V gene TRBV18 combines with J gene TRBJ1-2; D is ambiguous. Germline V gene data show CDR1 as KGHSH and CDR2 as LQKENI. The germline V and J ends were trimmed by 0 bases and 6 bases, with 5 bases remaining between them. This CDR3 contains 12 residues. CDR3 in amino acids: CASSPPGNGYTF. DNA of the CDR3: TGTGCCAGCTCACCACCGGGGAATGGCTACACCTTC.

This chain links TRBV5-1 with TRBJ2-7, with 9 positions matching TRBD1. The CDR3 has 15 amino acids. CDR1 and CDR2 from the germline V gene are SGHRS and YFSETQ. After removal of 2 bases from V and 3 bases from J, the junction contained 6 bases not matched to a gene. CDR3 amino acids: CASSFRQGEVYEQYF. In DNA, the CDR3 is TGCGCCAGCAGCTTCCGACAGGGGGAGGTCTACGAGCAGTACTTC.

The chain combines TRBV27 with TRBJ2-5, with 9 nucleotides matching TRBD2. V trimming: 5 bases; J trimming: 2 bases; junction bases outside the gene matches: 12. CDR1 MNHEY and CDR2 SMNVEV come from the germline V gene (reference sequence). The CDR3 sequence is 17 residues long. The CDR3 DNA follows: TGTGCCAGCAGTCCAACACTGGCGGGGGGGAGTCAAGAGACCCAGTACTTC. As protein: CASSPTLAGGSQETQYF.

The chain couples TRBV5-1 to TRBJ2-6; 9 nucleotides agree with TRBD2. Losses at the gene ends were 2 bases for V and 2 bases for J; bases not matched to a gene: 14. The CDR3 extends over 20 amino acids. Germline CDR1 reads SGHRS; CDR2 reads YFSETQ. CDR3 sequence (DNA): TGCGCCAGCAGCTTCGAACCCTTAGCGGGAGTGGGGACTGGGGCCAACGTCCTGACTTTC. As protein: CASSFEPLAGVGTGANVLTF.

In this sample, this clone turned up once. The rearrangement links TRBV6-1 to TRBJ1-1; D is unclear. The V gene lost 3 bases and the J gene lost 1 base, with 6 bases spanning the gap. Germline V CDR1 and CDR2: MNHNS, SASEGT. The CDR3 sequence is 13 residues long. CDR3 bases: TGTGCCAGCAGTGATCAAAGGAACACTGAAGCTTTCTTT. Amino acids: CASSDQRNTEAFF.

The V gene is TRBV4-3, the J gene TRBJ2-7; D may be TRBD2 (5 bases). This CDR3 contains 13 residues. Germline loops: CDR1 LGHNA, CDR2 YSLEER. The V gene lost 0 bases and the J gene lost 2 bases, with 5 bases spanning the gap. CDR3 DNA: TGCGCCAGCAGCCAAGAACTAGCCTACGAGCAGTACTTC. It codes for CASSQELAYEQYF.

This chain joins TRBV14 and TRBJ2-7; TRBD2 matches at 7 bases. This CDR3 spans 17 amino acids. Germline CDR1 reads SGHDN; CDR2 reads FVKESK. V was pared by 1 base and J by 2 bases, with 11 bases of the junction left unmatched. The CDR3 region is CASSQGPGLADPYEQYF. The CDR3 DNA reads TGTGCCAGCAGCCAAGGTCCCGGGCTAGCGGACCCCTACGAGCAGTACTTC.

The chain employs TRBV19 and TRBJ2-7; 7 bases map to TRBD2. The CDR3 has 14 amino acids. V shed 3 bases and J 4 bases; nucleotides not matched to a gene: 6. Per germline, CDR1 LNHDA and CDR2 SQIVND (reference sequence). Here the CDR3 DNA reads TGTGCCAGTAGTATGCGGGGAGGGCTATACGAGCAGTACTTC. Residues: CASSMRGGLYEQYF.

This chain uses TRBV30 with TRBJ2-1; no firm D call. CDR1 and CDR2 (germline): GTSNPN, SVGIG (reference sequence). CDR3 size: 14 residues. The V end lost 5 bases, the J end lost 9 bases, and 20 bases lay between the germline ends. CDR3 DNA sequence: TGTGCCTGGTCCCGACAACCCCCTTGGGGTGAGCAGTTCTTC. Its translation: CAWSRQPPWGEQFF.

The chain uses TRBV30 and TRBJ2-7; 8 nucleotides match TRBD1. V dropped 2 bases and J dropped 4; count of bases not matched to a gene: 10. Germline loops: CDR1 GTSNPN, CDR2 SVGIG (reference sequence). This CDR3 comprises 15 residues. The CDR3 bases are TGTGCCTGGAGTCCACCGTGGACAGGGAATTACGAGCAGTACTTC. Translated: CAWSPPWTGNYEQYF.

The chain uses TRBV27 and TRBJ2-7, with a possible D match to TRBD2 (6 bases). V was pared by 3 bases and J by 3 bases, with 12 bases between. This CDR3 is built from 14 residues. Germline V CDR1 and CDR2: MNHEY, SMNVEV (reference sequence). CDR3 amino acids: CASSFHRGNYEQYF. CDR3 sequence (DNA): TGTGCCAGCAGTTTTCACCGCGGGAACTACGAGCAGTACTTC.

The chain is built from TRBV2 and TRBJ1-5; 11 nucleotides match TRBD1. J gave up 4 bases and V 6 bases, and 11 bases lay outside the gene matches. There are 17 residues in the CDR3. The germline V gene has CDR1 SNHLY and CDR2 FYNNEI. The CDR3, as DNA: TGTGCCAGCAGCGGACAGGGGGCAAGCCGTCGGAATCAGCCCCAGCATTTT. This gives the protein CASSGQGASRRNQPQHF. Combining the CDR3 with reference TRBV2 and TRBJ1-5 gives the whole variable domain EPEVTQTPSHQVTQMGQEVILRCVPISNHLYFYWYRQILGQKVEFLVSFYNNEISEKSEIFDDQFSVERPDGSNFTLKIRSTKLEDSAMYFCASSGQGASRRNQPQHFGDGTRLSIL.

The rearrangement joins TRBV7-9 to TRBJ2-3; 11 bases match TRBD2. There are 18 residues in the CDR3. Unmatched junction bases numbered 9, after V lost 0 bases and J lost 4 bases. Germline V gives CDR1 SEHNR, CDR2 FQNEAQ (reference sequence). This chain's CDR3 is CASSLAVSRLAGPDTQYF. CDR3 DNA sequence: TGTGCCAGCAGCTTAGCCGTAAGTCGACTAGCGGGACCAGATACGCAGTATTTT.

The rearrangement links TRBV13 to TRBJ2-3; D possibly corresponds to TRBD1 (6 bases). CDR3 length equals 14 residues. V gave up 5 bases and J gave up 2 bases, with 11 bases separating them. Germline V gene sequence: CDR1 PRHDT, CDR2 FYEKMQ (reference sequence). The CDR3 DNA sequence: TGTGCCAGCAGCAACCGGGACAACACAGATACGCAGTATTTT. Translating it yields CASSNRDNTDTQYF.

J is TRBJ2-7 and V is TRBV11-1; no reliable D call. Looked up from germline, CDR1 is SGHAT and CDR2 is FQDESV (reference sequence). This CDR3 is 16 amino acids long. V was shortened by 4 bases and J by 5 bases, with 21 bases between the two germline ends. The CDR3 DNA reads as TGTGCCAGCAGCTCCCTTGCCACCCTGGTTATGAACGAGCAGTACTTC. Translating gives CASSSLATLVMNEQYF.